This T cell receptor (beta chain) emerged from a study of T cells in Graves' hyperthyroidism and ophthalmopathy. In the study overall: Peripheral blood was taken when the disease was first diagnosed, before any treatment began.

This clonotype was seen at least ten times. From RNA transcripts, TCR beta CDR3 regions were amplified. HTBI primers drove first-round RT-PCR of the TCR CDR3. Each CDR3 protein is one row after TCRdb ran MiXCR on the multiplex PCR reads. Among over 500,000 distinct CDR3 sequences listed, roughly 16% were seen once. Sequenced input: blood. The receptor's source is a woman aged 30 to 39 with Graves' ophthalmopathy.

The CDR3 loop is CASMSEAPVYEQYF. The CDR3, as DNA: TGTGCCAGCATGAGCGAGGCCCCGGTCTACGAGCAGTACTTC. The V call is TRBV27, the J call TRBJ2-7; no firm D call. CDR1 MNHEY and CDR2 SMNVEV come from the germline V gene (reference sequence). Trimming cost V 7 bases and J 3 bases, with 16 bases left between them. The CDR3 has 14 residues.